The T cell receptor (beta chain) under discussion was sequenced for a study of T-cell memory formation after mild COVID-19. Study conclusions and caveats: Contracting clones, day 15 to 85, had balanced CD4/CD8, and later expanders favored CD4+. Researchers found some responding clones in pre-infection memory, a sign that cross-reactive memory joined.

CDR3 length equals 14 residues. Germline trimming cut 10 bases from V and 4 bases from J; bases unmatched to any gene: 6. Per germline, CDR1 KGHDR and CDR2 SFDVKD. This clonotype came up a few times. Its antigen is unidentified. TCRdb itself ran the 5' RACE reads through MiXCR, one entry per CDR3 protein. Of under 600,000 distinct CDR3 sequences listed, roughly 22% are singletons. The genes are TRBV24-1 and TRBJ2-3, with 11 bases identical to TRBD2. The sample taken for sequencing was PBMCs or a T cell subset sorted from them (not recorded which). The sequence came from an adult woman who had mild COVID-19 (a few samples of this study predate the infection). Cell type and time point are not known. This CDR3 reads CATALAGGPDTQYF. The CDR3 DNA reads TGTGCCACTGCGCTAGCGGGAGGACCAGATACGCAGTATTTT.